These 2 T cell receptor beta chains share one sample of origin, sequenced in a study of blood T cell repertoires in COVID-19. This table comes from immunoSEQ multiplex PCR, and its TCRdb copy is limited to in-frame clones, with some not included. The table shows about 240,000 clones, with approximately 90% occurring only once. The sample consisted of PBMCs or T cells enriched from blood (not recorded which). The receptors come from a man aged 35 to 55 who had recovered from COVID-19.

The V gene is TRBV27, the J gene TRBJ1-1; D remains unclear. Trimming shortened V by 3 bases and J by 4 bases, and 9 bases separated the two germline ends. Looked up from germline, CDR1 is MNHEY and CDR2 is SMNVEV (reference sequence). The length of the CDR3 is 13 residues. CDR3 nucleotides: TGTGCCAGCAGTTTGTCCACTGGCACTGAAGCTTTCTTT. It codes for CASSLSTGTEAFF.

The rearrangement links TRBV10-3 to TRBJ1-4, with TRBD1 as a possible D gene (6 bases). V was cut by 6 bases and J by 3 bases, with 20 bases left in between. Germline V gene lookup returns CDR1 ENHRY and CDR2 SYGVKD. The CDR3 spans 17 residues. Written as DNA, the CDR3 is TGTGCCATCAGCCACACATTGGACAGTAACCCTAATGAAAAACTGTTTTTT. Its translation is CAISHTLDSNPNEKLFF.